This T cell receptor (beta chain) is drawn from a study of Tregs in tolerant kidney transplant recipients. This clone was detected once. CD4+CD25+CD127- Tregs, CD4+CD25- non-Tregs, CD4 and CD8 cells were sorted. Sequencing was performed with immunoSEQ multiplex PCR; in TCRdb, only in-frame clones are kept and a portion is missing. The table includes tens of thousands of clones, roughly 93% detected once. Trimming removed 1 base from V and 5 bases from J, with 14 bases in between. CDR1 LGHNA and CDR2 YNFKEQ come from the germline V gene. CDR3 length: 15 amino acids. V usage is TRBV4-2 and J usage is TRBJ1-1; possibly TRBD1 for D (5 bases). This specimen consisted of CD4+ T cells from blood, obtained before the transplant. This TCR derives from a human donor who received a combined kidney and bone marrow transplant. In DNA form, the CDR3 reads TGTGCCAGCAGCCAAGTGGCGGGGGATGGTACTGAAGCTTTCTTT. Its translation is CASSQVAGDGTEAFF.